A single sample gave rise to the 27 T cell receptor beta chains below, sequenced in a study of CXCR3-negative and CXCR3-positive naive CD8 T cells. In preparing the TRB cDNA libraries, 5' RACE with UMI labels was used. Reanalyzing the 5' RACE reads, TCRdb keeps one entry per CDR3 protein, without DNA. In all, the sample yields 45,000 to 65,000 distinct CDR3 sequences. Sequencing was done on a sample of naive CXCR3- CD8+ T cells from blood. Subset in this sample: CD45RO-CCR7+CD27+CD95- naive CD8+ T cells lacking CXCR3 (TNR3-). These TCRs come from a human donor in good health. Some clones in this sample may be carry-over from other donors' samples.

This chain connects TRBV5-1 to TRBJ2-3. Looked up from germline, CDR1 is SGHRS and CDR2 is YFSETQ. The CDR3 contains 15 residues. The chain's CDR3 is CASSSGLMSTDTQYF.

The gene calls are TRBV3-1 and TRBJ2-2. Germline V gives CDR1 LGHDT, CDR2 YNNKEL (reference sequence). The CDR3 length is 15 residues. This CDR3 is CASSQPSVNTGELFF.

The chain has TRBV14 and TRBJ2-1. The CDR3 loop spans 12 amino acids. Germline CDR1 SGHDN, CDR2 FVKESK. CDR3 loop: CASSQNYLEQFF.

The genes are TRBV14 and TRBJ1-1; the D call from TCRdb, TRBD1, cannot be confirmed without DNA. Per the germline V gene, CDR1 is SGHDN and CDR2 is FVKESK. The CDR3 sequence is 14 residues long. CDR3 sequence: CASSLTGAGAEAFF.

The J gene is TRBJ2-1, the V gene TRBV27; the D gene TCRdb calls, TRBD1, cannot be checked with no DNA. CDR3 size: 14 residues. The germline V gene encodes CDR1 MNHEY and CDR2 SMNVEV (reference sequence). The CDR3 reads CASSHRGSGNEQFF.

The V call is TRBV11-1, the J call TRBJ1-1. Germline V CDR1 and CDR2: SGHAT, FQDESV (reference sequence). This CDR3 contains 15 residues. Here the CDR3 reads CASSRREGPNTEAFF.

The chain uses TRBV6-5 and TRBJ2-6; TCRdb names TRBD1, which stays unverified in the absence of DNA. This CDR3 comprises 19 residues. Germline-derived CDR1 and CDR2 are MNHEY and SVGAGI. The CDR3 loop reads CASSYFSGTAQRGANVLTF.

The chain combines TRBV27 with TRBJ2-7; TCRdb names TRBD1, which stays unverified in the absence of DNA. The CDR3 is 19 amino acids. Germline V gene sequence: CDR1 MNHEY, CDR2 SMNVEV (reference sequence). The CDR3 is CASSPRQGTWLASSYEQYF.

The gene calls are TRBV28 and TRBJ1-5; the TCRdb call, TRBD1, lacks DNA for checking. CDR3 length equals 14 residues. CDR1 is MDHEN and CDR2 is SYDVKM in the germline V gene. The CDR3 protein is CASRNPGGNQPQHF.

V gene TRBV28 combines with J gene TRBJ2-7; TCRdb's assignment of TRBD2 cannot be checked, as there is no DNA. CDR3 length equals 16 residues. Germline V gives CDR1 MDHEN, CDR2 SYDVKM. The CDR3 sequence: CASSLFSGGPSYEQYF.

J is TRBJ2-2 and V is TRBV4-3. The length of the CDR3 is 15 residues. The V gene's germline CDR1 is LGHNA and CDR2 YSLEER. CDR3 protein: CASSQDHLNTGELFF.

The rearrangement uses TRBV28 and TRBJ2-1; the TRBD1 assignment by TCRdb is unverifiable without DNA. The CDR3 consists of 15 residues. Germline V gene data show CDR1 as MDHEN and CDR2 as SYDVKM. The CDR3 here is CASSLTGGAYNEQFF.

The chain joins TRBV4-1 to TRBJ1-5; with no DNA, the TCRdb D assignment of TRBD1 cannot be verified. Per germline, CDR1 MGHRA and CDR2 YSYEKL. The CDR3 extends over 15 amino acids. The CDR3 here is CASSLTGEGNQPQHF.

V usage is TRBV27 and J usage is TRBJ2-7. The CDR3 covers 13 residues. Germline loops: CDR1 MNHEY, CDR2 SMNVEV (reference sequence). CDR3 protein: CASSTPKTYEQYF.

The genes are TRBV6-2 or TRBV6-3 and TRBJ2-7; TCRdb lists TRBD1, though no DNA is available to test this call. This CDR3 region has 13 residues. The germline V gene encodes CDR1 MNHEY and CDR2 SVGEGT. The CDR3 spells CASSTGDDYEQYF.

The CDR3 here is CASSLTPILQDTQYF. The chain couples TRBV7-6 to TRBJ2-3. Germline V gene lookup returns CDR1 SGHVS and CDR2 FNYEAQ. This CDR3 region has 15 residues.

The chain carries TRBV28 and TRBJ1-2. Germline CDR1 reads MDHEN; CDR2 reads SYDVKM. The CDR3 has 13 residues. Here the CDR3 reads CVTSGRVNYGYTF.

The CDR3 here is CASSLGVGGSDTQYF. This rearrangement joins TRBV28 to TRBJ2-3; TCRdb calls TRBD2, which cannot be checked without DNA. This CDR3 is 15 amino acids long. From germline, CDR1 is MDHEN and CDR2 SYDVKM.

The chain recombines TRBV5-1 with TRBJ1-1. Germline CDR1 reads SGHRS; CDR2 reads YFSETQ. This CDR3 is 12 amino acids long. CDR3 residues: CASSPLGTEAFF.

The chain links TRBV28 to TRBJ1-1. Germline values: CDR1 MDHEN, CDR2 SYDVKM. The CDR3 spans 13 residues. CDR3 sequence: CASSWTENTEAFF.

V and J are TRBV5-5 and TRBJ2-7; TCRdb proposes TRBD1, but this gene call is untestable without DNA. From germline, CDR1 is SGHKS and CDR2 YYEKEE (reference sequence). This CDR3 is built from 11 residues. The CDR3 loop is CASSSDRGQYF.

The chain recombines TRBV28 with TRBJ1-1. The CDR3 sequence is 11 residues long. CDR1 is MDHEN and CDR2 is SYDVKM in the germline V gene. The CDR3 spells CASSLAPDAFF.

The rearrangement uses TRBV27 and TRBJ2-7; lacking DNA, the TRBD1 call made by TCRdb goes unchecked. Germline V lookup: CDR1 MNHEY, CDR2 SMNVEV (reference sequence). The CDR3 has 14 residues. The CDR3 sequence: CASSLAQGAYEQYF.

The rearrangement joins TRBV29-1 to TRBJ1-2; TCRdb's assignment of TRBD1 cannot be checked, as there is no DNA. CDR3 length: 12 residues. Germline V gene lookup returns CDR1 SQVTM and CDR2 ANQGSEA. The CDR3 sequence is CSVEQGAAGYTF.

The chain has TRBV20-1 and TRBJ2-5; without DNA, the TCRdb call of TRBD2 cannot be checked. The germline V gene has CDR1 DFQATT and CDR2 SNEGSKA (reference sequence). This CDR3 is built from 17 residues. The CDR3 reads CSAAGPAGGWGQETQYF.

The V and J genes are TRBV20-1 and TRBJ2-7. Germline assignment: CDR1 DFQATT and CDR2 SNEGSKA (reference sequence). The CDR3 consists of 13 residues. The CDR3 here is CSARRQDSYEQYF.

The chain employs TRBV7-9 and TRBJ2-2; without DNA, the TCRdb call of TRBD2 cannot be checked. Germline CDR1 reads SEHNR; CDR2 reads FQNEAQ (reference sequence). CDR3 length: 16 amino acids. Here the CDR3 reads CASSSGLAGNTGELFF.